This note documents a single T cell receptor beta chain sequence. Its antigen is not identified. This sample was taken from a study of T cell repertoires in cytomegalovirus infection. At the level of the study: The public TCR beta signatures pointed to both CMV infection and matching HLA type. The study's findings and limits: Pooled public TCR beta family frequency picked out CMV carriers with the relevant HLA. The study found HLA-C-restricted CMV-specific TCR beta clonotypes dominating the ex vivo response.

CDR1 and CDR2 (germline): PRHDT, FYEKMQ (reference sequence). The CDR3 sequence is 15 residues long. V lost 8 bases, J lost 6 bases, and 20 bases lay in between. Via MiXCR, TCRdb re-called the reads, giving one row per CDR3 protein. The top ten hold around 2.8% of the sample, which has roughly 760,000 distinct CDR3 sequences, 35% seen once. This sequence joins TRBV13 and TRBJ1-5; TRBD1 might be the D (5 bases). The receptor's source is a human donor in good health (CMV status not recorded). Some clones in this sample may be carry-over from other donors' samples. Sequencing input: PBMCs. The CDR3 coding sequence is TGTGCCAGCCAGGCAAGGGGTTTAAGGGGTCAGCCCCAGCATTTT. Residues: CASQARGLRGQPQHF.